These 16 T cell receptor beta chains were all obtained from the same sample, sequenced in a study of cytomegalovirus exposure and HLA in healthy donors. PCR was performed using 60 Vbeta and 13 Jbeta primers. TCRdb's copy holds only in-frame clones and misses some; the assay was immunoSEQ multiplex PCR. In the table there are under 150,000 clones, 80% of which are singletons. The sequenced sample consisted of PBMCs. The receptors shown here come from a man aged 30 to 45 in good health and CMV-seronegative.

This sequence joins TRBV6-1 and TRBJ1-5; no firm D call. The germline V gene has CDR1 MNHNS and CDR2 SASEGT. The CDR3 runs to 18 residues. V gave up 1 base and J gave up 0 bases, with 16 bases separating them. The CDR3: CASSEVPGLSYSNQPQHF. CDR3 bases: TGTGCCAGCAGTGAAGTCCCCGGACTTTCGTATAGCAATCAGCCCCAGCATTTT.

The V gene is TRBV2, the J gene TRBJ2-3; D call uncertain. The germline gives CDR1 SNHLY, CDR2 FYNNEI. The length of the CDR3 is 12 residues. Trimming cost V 5 bases and J 0 bases, with 3 bases left between them. The CDR3 protein is CASSSSTDTQYF. Written as DNA, the CDR3 is TGTGCCAGCAGTTCTAGCACAGATACGCAGTATTTT.

The chain combines TRBV27 with TRBJ2-7, with D perhaps TRBD1 (6 bases). The CDR3 has 13 residues. The V end lost 2 bases, the J end lost 5 bases, and 10 bases lay between the germline ends. Germline V CDR1 and CDR2: MNHEY, SMNVEV (reference sequence). CDR3 sequence reads: CASSLTGLNEQYF. The CDR3 DNA sequence: TGTGCCAGCAGTTTAACAGGGCTCAACGAGCAGTACTTC.

The chain joins TRBV2 to TRBJ1-1; a possible D gene is TRBD1 (5 bases). Germline CDR1 reads SNHLY; CDR2 reads FYNNEI. V was shortened by 2 bases and J by 1 base, with 8 bases between the two germline ends. There are 14 residues in the CDR3. The CDR3 DNA sequence: TGTGCCAGCAGTGAACGCCAGGGGAACACTGAAGCTTTCTTT. The encoded protein is CASSERQGNTEAFF.

The V call is TRBV4-2, the J call TRBJ2-5; 14 bases align to TRBD2. This CDR3 has 15 amino acids. Germline CDR1 reads LGHNA; CDR2 reads YNFKEQ. V dropped 4 bases and J dropped 5; count of bases not matched to a gene: 3. The CDR3 here is CASSRGTSGSETQYF. The CDR3 DNA follows: TGTGCCAGCAGCCGGGGGACTAGCGGGAGTGAGACCCAGTACTTC.

Turning to this clone: Other DNA sequences in the same sample also yield this CDR3. The chain is built from TRBV28 and TRBJ1-2; D remains unclear. V shed 3 bases and J shed 4 bases, with 3 bases lying between them. This CDR3 is built from 11 residues. Germline V gene sequence: CDR1 MDHEN, CDR2 SYDVKM. CDR3 amino acids: CASSFLYGYTF. The CDR3 region has the DNA TGTGCCAGCAGTTTTCTCTATGGCTACACCTTC.

This sequence joins TRBV5-1 and TRBJ1-2; D remains ambiguous. From germline, CDR1 is SGHRS and CDR2 YFSETQ. The CDR3 length is 13 residues. Trimming took 0 bases from V and 4 from J, leaving 7 bases between them. CDR3 sequence: CASSLDISYGYTF. As DNA, the CDR3 is TGCGCCAGCAGCTTGGATATCAGCTATGGCTACACCTTC. The full variable domain, in which reference TRBV5-1 and TRBJ1-2 provide the parts outside the CDR3, is KAGVTQTPRYLIKTRGQQVTLSCSPISGHRSVSWYQQTPGQGLQFLFEYFSETQRNKGNFPGRFSGRQFSNSRSEMNVSTLELGDSALYLCASSLDISYGYTFGSGTRLTVV.

The chain recombines TRBV29-1 with TRBJ1-2, with 7 bases matching TRBD1. This CDR3 comprises 13 residues. The junction had 7 bases not matched to a gene; V was cut back by 5 bases and J by 4 bases. CDR1 and CDR2 (germline): SQVTM, ANQGSEA. This chain's CDR3 is CSVLDRDSYGYTF. In nucleotides, the CDR3 is TGCAGCGTTTTGGACCGGGACAGCTATGGCTACACCTTC.

This rearrangement joins TRBV6-5 to TRBJ1-1; D is ambiguous. This CDR3 has 13 residues. Germline V CDR1 and CDR2: MNHEY, SVGAGI. V was trimmed by 2 bases and J by 4 bases, leaving 8 bases between them. CDR3 bases: TGTGCCAGCAGTTACGGGCATAGCACTGAAGCTTTCTTT. This codes for CASSYGHSTEAFF.

This clone was counted only a few times. This sequence joins TRBV29-1 and TRBJ1-1, with D perhaps matching TRBD1 (5 bases). V gave up 3 bases and J gave up 3 bases, with 8 bases separating them. Germline V gene data show CDR1 as SQVTM and CDR2 as ANQGSEA. The CDR3 totals 12 residues. In DNA, the CDR3 is TGCAGCGTTGACAGGGAACACACTGAAGCTTTCTTT. Translation: CSVDREHTEAFF.

The chain couples TRBV12-5 to TRBJ2-3, with D possibly matching TRBD1 (5 bases). The germline V gene has CDR1 LGHNT and CDR2 FRNRAP. The CDR3 runs 15 residues. The V end was cut by 5 bases, the J end by 2 bases, with 14 bases between. CDR3 in DNA: TGTGCTAGTGGTCCCCCGACAGATCTCACAGATACGCAGTATTTT. It translates to CASGPPTDLTDTQYF.

The chain couples TRBV11-2 to TRBJ1-6; no firm D call. Looked up from germline, CDR1 is SGHAT and CDR2 is FQNNGV. This CDR3 region has 11 residues. Deletions cut 8 bases from V and 6 bases from J, with 5 bases between. The CDR3 sequence is CASGVNSPLHF. The CDR3 region has the DNA TGTGCCAGCGGAGTTAATTCACCCCTCCACTTT.

The V and J genes are TRBV19 and TRBJ1-5, with a weak D call TRBD1 (6 bases). Germline values: CDR1 LNHDA, CDR2 SQIVND (reference sequence). The CDR3 extends over 14 amino acids. Trimming shortened V by 4 bases and J by 4 bases, and 11 bases separated the two germline ends. The CDR3 region has the DNA TGTGCCAGTAGTACCCCGAGGGGGAATCAGCCCCAGCATTTT. Translation gives CASSTPRGNQPQHF.

The CDR3 nucleotides read TGTGCCAGCAGCCCCCCTTTTCGGGACGAGCAGTACTTC. Encoded protein: CASSPPFRDEQYF. The V call is TRBV6-5, the J call TRBJ2-7, with no clear D. Germline loops: CDR1 MNHEY, CDR2 SVGAGI. V lost 6 bases and J 5 bases, leaving 14 bases between the germline ends. The CDR3 sequence is 13 residues long.

This clone was counted only a few times. This rearrangement joins TRBV7-8 to TRBJ1-4; D is ambiguous. Germline CDR1 is SGHVS and CDR2 is FQNEAQ. V dropped 2 bases and J dropped 0 bases, with 10 bases sitting between them. The CDR3 runs to 16 residues. CDR3 amino acids: CASSLMNSATNEKLFF. CDR3 sequence (DNA): TGTGCCAGCAGCTTAATGAACTCCGCAACTAATGAAAAACTGTTTTTT.

This clone was seen a few times. The chain couples TRBV5-4 to TRBJ2-2; D may be TRBD1 (5 bases). CDR3 size: 16 residues. The ends were cut back, 4 bases at V and 1 base at J, with 14 bases in the middle. Germline assignment: CDR1 SGHNT and CDR2 YYREEE (reference sequence). CDR3 amino acids: CASSRRQGLNTGELFF. In nucleotides, the CDR3 is TGTGCCAGCAGCCGAAGGCAGGGTTTGAACACCGGGGAGCTGTTTTTT.